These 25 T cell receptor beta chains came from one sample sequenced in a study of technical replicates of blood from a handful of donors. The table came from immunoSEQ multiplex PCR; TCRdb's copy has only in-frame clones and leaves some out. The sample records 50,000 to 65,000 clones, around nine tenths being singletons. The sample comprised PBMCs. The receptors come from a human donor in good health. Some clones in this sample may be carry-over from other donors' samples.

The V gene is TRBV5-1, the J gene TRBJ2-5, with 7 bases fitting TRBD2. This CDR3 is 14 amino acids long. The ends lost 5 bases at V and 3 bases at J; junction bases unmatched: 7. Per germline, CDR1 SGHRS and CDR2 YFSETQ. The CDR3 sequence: CASRTGTTKETQYF. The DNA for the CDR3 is TGCGCCAGCAGGACCGGGACTACCAAAGAGACCCAGTACTTC.

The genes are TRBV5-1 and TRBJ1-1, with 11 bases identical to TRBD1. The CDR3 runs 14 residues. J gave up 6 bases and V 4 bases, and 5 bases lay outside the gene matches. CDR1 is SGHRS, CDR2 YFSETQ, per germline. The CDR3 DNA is TGCGCCAGCAGCAAGGGACAGGGGGTGGCTGAAGCTTTCTTT. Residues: CASSKGQGVAEAFF.

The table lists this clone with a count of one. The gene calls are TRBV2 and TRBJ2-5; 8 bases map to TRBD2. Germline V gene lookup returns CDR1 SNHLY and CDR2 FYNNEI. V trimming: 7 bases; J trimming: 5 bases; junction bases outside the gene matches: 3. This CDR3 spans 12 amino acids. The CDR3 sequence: CASTGGMETQYF. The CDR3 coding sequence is TGTGCCAGCACGGGAGGGATGGAGACCCAGTACTTC.

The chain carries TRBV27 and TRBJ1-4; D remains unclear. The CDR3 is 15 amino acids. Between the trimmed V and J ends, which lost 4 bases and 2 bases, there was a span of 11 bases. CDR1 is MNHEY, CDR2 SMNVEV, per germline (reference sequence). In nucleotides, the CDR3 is TGTGCCAGCAGTTCCAAGCCATGGACTAATGAAAAACTGTTTTTT. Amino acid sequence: CASSSKPWTNEKLFF.

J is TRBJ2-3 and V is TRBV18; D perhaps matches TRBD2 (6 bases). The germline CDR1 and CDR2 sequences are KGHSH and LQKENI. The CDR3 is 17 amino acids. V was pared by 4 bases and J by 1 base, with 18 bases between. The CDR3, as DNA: TGTGCCAGCTCACAGGCGGAAGGTAGCGGAGGCACAGATACGCAGTATTTT. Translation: CASSQAEGSGGTDTQYF.

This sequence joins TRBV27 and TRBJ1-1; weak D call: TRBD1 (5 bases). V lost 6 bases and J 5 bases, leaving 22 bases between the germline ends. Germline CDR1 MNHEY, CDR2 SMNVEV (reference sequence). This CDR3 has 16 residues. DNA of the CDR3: TGTGCCAGCAGGAAGGGAGGGGCAAGGTGGGGAACTGAAGCTTTCTTT. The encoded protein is CASRKGGARWGTEAFF.

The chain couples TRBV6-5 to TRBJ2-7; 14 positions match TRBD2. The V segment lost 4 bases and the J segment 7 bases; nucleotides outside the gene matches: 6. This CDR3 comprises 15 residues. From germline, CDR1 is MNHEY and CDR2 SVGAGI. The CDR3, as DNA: TGTGCCAGCAGTTCGGGACTAGCGGGGGCGGGAGAGCAGTACTTC. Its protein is CASSSGLAGAGEQYF.

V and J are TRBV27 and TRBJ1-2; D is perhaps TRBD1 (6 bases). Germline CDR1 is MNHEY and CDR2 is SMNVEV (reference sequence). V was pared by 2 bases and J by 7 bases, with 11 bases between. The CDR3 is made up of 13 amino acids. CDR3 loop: CASSLGRGGGYTF. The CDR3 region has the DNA TGTGCCAGCAGTTTAGGCAGGGGTGGTGGCTACACCTTC.

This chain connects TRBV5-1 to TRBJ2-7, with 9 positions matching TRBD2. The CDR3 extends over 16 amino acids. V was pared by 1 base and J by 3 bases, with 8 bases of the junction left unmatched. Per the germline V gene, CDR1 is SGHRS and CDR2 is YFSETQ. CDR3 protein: CASSLTAGGLNYEQYF. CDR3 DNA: TGCGCCAGCAGCTTGACAGCGGGGGGTCTGAACTACGAGCAGTACTTC.

CDR3 coding DNA: TGTGCCAGCAGCTTAAGAAGCGGGGGGGGCACCGGGGAGCTGTTTTTT. It yields the protein CASSLRSGGGTGELFF. The rearrangement joins TRBV7-7 to TRBJ2-2; 10 bases align to TRBD2. Looked up from germline, CDR1 is SSHAT and CDR2 is FNYEAQ (reference sequence). This CDR3 is 16 amino acids long. The ends lost 2 bases at V and 4 bases at J; junction bases unmatched: 4.

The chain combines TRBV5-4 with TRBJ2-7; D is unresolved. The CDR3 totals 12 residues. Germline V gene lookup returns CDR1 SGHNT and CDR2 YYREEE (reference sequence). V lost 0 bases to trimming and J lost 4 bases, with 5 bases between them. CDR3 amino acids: CASSLDLYEQYF. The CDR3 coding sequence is TGTGCCAGCAGCTTGGATCTGTACGAGCAGTACTTC.

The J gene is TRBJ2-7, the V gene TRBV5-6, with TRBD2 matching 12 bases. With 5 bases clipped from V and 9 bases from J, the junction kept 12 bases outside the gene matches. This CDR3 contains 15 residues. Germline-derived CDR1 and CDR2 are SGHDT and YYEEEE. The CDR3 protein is CASRGASSGRAVQYF. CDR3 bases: TGTGCCAGCAGGGGGGCTTCTAGCGGGAGGGCCGTGCAGTACTTC. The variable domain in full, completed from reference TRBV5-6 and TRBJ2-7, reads DAGVTQSPTHLIKTRGQQVTLRCSPKSGHDTVSWYQQALGQGPQFIFQYYEEEERQRGNFPDRFSGHQFPNYSSELNVNALLLGDSALYLCASRGASSGRAVQYFGPGTRLTVT.

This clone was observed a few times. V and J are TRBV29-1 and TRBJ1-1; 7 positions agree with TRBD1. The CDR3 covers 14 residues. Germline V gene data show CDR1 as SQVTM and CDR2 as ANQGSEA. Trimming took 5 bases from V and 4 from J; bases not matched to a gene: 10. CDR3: CSVPRAPGGTEAFF. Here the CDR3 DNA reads TGCAGCGTTCCTCGGGCCCCAGGGGGCACTGAAGCTTTCTTT.

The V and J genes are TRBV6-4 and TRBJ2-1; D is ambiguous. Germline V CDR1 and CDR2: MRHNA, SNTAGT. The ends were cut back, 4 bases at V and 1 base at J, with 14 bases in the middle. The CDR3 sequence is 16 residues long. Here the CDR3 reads CASSVVASLSYNEQFF. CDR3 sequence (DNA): TGTGCCAGCAGTGTTGTGGCTAGTCTATCCTACAATGAGCAGTTCTTC.

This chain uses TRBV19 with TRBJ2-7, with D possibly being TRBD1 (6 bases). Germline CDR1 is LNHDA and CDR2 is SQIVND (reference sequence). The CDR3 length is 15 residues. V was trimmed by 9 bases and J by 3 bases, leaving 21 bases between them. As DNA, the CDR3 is TGTGCCAGCAACTTGGGGCAGGGGTTAGGCTACGAGCAGTACTTC. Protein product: CASNLGQGLGYEQYF. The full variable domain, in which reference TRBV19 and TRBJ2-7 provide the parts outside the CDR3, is DGGITQSPKYLFRKEGQNVTLSCEQNLNHDAMYWYRQDPGQGLRLIYYSQIVNDFQKGDIAEGYSVSREKKESFPLTVTSAQKNPTAFYLCASNLGQGLGYEQYFGPGTRLTVT.

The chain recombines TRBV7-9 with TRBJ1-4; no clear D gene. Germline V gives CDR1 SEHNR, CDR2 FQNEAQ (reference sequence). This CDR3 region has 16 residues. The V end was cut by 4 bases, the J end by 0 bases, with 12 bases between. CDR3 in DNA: TGTGCCAGCAGCTCAAAGGAGCTTACAACTAATGAAAAACTGTTTTTT. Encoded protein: CASSSKELTTNEKLFF.

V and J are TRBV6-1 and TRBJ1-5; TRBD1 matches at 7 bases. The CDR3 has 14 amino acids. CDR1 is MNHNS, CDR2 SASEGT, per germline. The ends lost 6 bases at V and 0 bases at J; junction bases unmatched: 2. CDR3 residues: CASRDRHSNQPQHF. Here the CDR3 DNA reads TGTGCCAGCAGGGACAGGCATAGCAATCAGCCCCAGCATTTT.

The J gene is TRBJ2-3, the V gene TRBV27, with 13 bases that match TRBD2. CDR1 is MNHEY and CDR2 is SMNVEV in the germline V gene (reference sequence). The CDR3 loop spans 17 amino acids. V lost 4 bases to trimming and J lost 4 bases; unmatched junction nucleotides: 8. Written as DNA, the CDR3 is TGTGCCAGCAGTTCCAGACTAGCGGGGGGAGGGGCAGATACGCAGTATTTT. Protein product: CASSSRLAGGGADTQYF.

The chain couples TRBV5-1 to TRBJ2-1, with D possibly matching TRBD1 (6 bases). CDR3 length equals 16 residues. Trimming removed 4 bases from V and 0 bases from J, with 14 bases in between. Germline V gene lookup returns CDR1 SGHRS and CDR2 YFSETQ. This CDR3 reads CASSLGDKSSYNEQFF. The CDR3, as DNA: TGCGCCAGCAGCCTGGGGGACAAGAGCTCCTACAATGAGCAGTTCTTC. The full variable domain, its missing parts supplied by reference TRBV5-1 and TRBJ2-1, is KAGVTQTPRYLIKTRGQQVTLSCSPISGHRSVSWYQQTPGQGLQFLFEYFSETQRNKGNFPGRFSGRQFSNSRSEMNVSTLELGDSALYLCASSLGDKSSYNEQFFGPGTRLTVL.

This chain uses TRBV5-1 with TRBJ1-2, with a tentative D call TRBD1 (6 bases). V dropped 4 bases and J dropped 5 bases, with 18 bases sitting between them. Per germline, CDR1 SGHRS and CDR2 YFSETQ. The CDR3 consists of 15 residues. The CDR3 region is CASSPDGGGAYGYTF. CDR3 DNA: TGCGCCAGCAGCCCGGATGGTGGGGGCGCATATGGCTACACCTTC.

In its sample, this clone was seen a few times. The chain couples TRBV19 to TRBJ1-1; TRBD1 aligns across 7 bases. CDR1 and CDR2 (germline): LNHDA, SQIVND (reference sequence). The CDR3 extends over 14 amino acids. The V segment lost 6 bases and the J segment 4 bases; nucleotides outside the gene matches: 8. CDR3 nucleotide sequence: TGTGCCAGTAGCCTTCACAGGGGCGGCACTGAAGCTTTCTTT. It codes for CASSLHRGGTEAFF.

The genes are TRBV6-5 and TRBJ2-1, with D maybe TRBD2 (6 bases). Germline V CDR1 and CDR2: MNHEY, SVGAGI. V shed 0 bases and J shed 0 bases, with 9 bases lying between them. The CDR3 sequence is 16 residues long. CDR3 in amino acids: CASSYSAGSSYNEQFF. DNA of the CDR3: TGTGCCAGCAGTTACTCGGCCGGGAGCTCCTACAATGAGCAGTTCTTC.

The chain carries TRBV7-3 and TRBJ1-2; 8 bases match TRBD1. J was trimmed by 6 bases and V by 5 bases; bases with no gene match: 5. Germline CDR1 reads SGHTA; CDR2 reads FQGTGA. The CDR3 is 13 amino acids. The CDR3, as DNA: TGTGCCAGCAGCAAACAGGGGGGGAATGGCTACACCTTC. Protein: CASSKQGGNGYTF.

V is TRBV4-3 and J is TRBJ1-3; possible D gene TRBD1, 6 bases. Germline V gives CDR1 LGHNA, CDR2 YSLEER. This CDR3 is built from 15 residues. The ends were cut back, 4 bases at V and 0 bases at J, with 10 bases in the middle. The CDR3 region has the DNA TGCGCCAGCAGCCTGGGGGCCTACTCTGGAAACACCATATATTTT. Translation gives CASSLGAYSGNTIYF.

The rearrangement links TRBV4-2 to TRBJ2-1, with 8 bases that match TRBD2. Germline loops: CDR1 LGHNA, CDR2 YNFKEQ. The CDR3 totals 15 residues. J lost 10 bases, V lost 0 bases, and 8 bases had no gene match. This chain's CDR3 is CASSQDQRAGGEQFF. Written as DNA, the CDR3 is TGTGCCAGCAGCCAAGATCAGCGGGCGGGGGGAGAGCAGTTCTTC.